This record covers a single TCR beta chain. The CDR3 is 13 residues long. CDR1 is SGHTA, CDR2 FQGNSA, per germline. Trimming pared 8 bases from V and 7 bases from J, leaving 14 bases between. Primers: 60 Vbeta forward and 13 Jbeta reverse. The protocol was immunoSEQ multiplex PCR, while the TCRdb copy is restricted to in-frame clones and leaves out a portion. Of about 130,000 clones listed, about 74% are singletons. This entry belongs to a study of cytomegalovirus exposure and HLA in healthy donors. The sequenced sample was PBMCs. The clonotype comes from a man aged 40-50 years in good health and CMV-seronegative. The chain is built from TRBV7-2 and TRBJ2-2; D possibly corresponds to TRBD2 (6 bases). This CDR3 reads CASARDWSGELFF. CDR3 nucleotides: TGTGCCAGCGCCCGGGACTGGAGCGGGGAGCTGTTTTTT.